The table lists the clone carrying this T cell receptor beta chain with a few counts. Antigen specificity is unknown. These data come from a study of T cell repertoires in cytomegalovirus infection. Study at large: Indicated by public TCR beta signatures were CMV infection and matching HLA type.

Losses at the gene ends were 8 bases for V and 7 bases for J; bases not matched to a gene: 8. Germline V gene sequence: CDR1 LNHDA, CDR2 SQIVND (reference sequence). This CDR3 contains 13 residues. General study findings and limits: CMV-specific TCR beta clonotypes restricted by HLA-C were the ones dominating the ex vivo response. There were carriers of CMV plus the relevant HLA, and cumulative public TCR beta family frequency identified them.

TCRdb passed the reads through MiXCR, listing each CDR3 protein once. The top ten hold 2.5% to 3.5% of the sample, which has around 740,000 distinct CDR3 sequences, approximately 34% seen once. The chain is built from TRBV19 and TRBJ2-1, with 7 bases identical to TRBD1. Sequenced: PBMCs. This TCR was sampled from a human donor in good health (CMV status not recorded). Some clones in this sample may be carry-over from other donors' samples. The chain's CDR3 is CASQHRGANEQFF. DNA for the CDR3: TGTGCCAGTCAGCACAGGGGTGCTAATGAGCAGTTCTTC. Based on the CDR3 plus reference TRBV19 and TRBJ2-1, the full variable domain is DGGITQSPKYLFRKEGQNVTLSCEQNLNHDAMYWYRQDPGQGLRLIYYSQIVNDFQKGDIAEGYSVSREKKESFPLTVTSAQKNPTAFYLCASQHRGANEQFFGPGTRLTVL.